The 25 T cell receptor beta chains in this list originate from one sample, sequenced in a study of T cells after yellow fever vaccination. TCRdb passed the 5' RACE reads through MiXCR, listing each CDR3 protein once. The sample carries a few hundred thousand distinct CDR3 sequences, approximately 6.7% recorded once. Sequenced material: CD4+ T cells sorted from PBMCs, taken on the day of the yellow fever booster vaccination. These receptors all stem from a man aged 25 to 45 who received the YFV17D yellow fever vaccine.

This clonotype has ten or more counts. The J gene is TRBJ1-1, the V gene TRBV5-1; 7 bases fit TRBD1. V lost 4 bases, J lost 1 base, and 7 bases stayed unmatched. This CDR3 is 15 amino acids long. Germline V CDR1 and CDR2: SGHRS, YFSETQ. Here the CDR3 reads CASSPHRDRNTEAFF. In DNA form, the CDR3 reads TGCGCCAGCAGCCCCCATAGGGACAGGAACACTGAAGCTTTCTTT.

This chain uses TRBV6-1 with TRBJ1-2; no reliable D call. From germline, CDR1 is MNHNS and CDR2 SASEGT. The CDR3 sequence is 14 residues long. V was shortened by 4 bases and J by 6 bases, with 15 bases between the two germline ends. CDR3 bases: TGTGCCAGCAGTGGTATGGGGTGGGGAGATGGCTACACCTTC. Its translation: CASSGMGWGDGYTF.

A few counts support this clonotype. Here the CDR3 DNA reads TGTGCCATCAGCCAGGGGACGGACACTGAAGCTTTCTTT. Protein product: CAISQGTDTEAFF. This chain uses TRBV10-3 with TRBJ1-1; D might be TRBD1 (6 bases). The V gene's germline CDR1 is ENHRY and CDR2 SYGVKD. The V and J ends lost 6 bases and 3 bases respectively, with 11 bases between them. The CDR3 covers 13 residues.

This clonotype was counted a few times. This rearrangement joins TRBV12-3 or TRBV12-4 to TRBJ2-1, with 8 positions matching TRBD2. The J segment lost 6 bases and the V segment lost 6 bases, leaving 7 bases of the junction unmatched. The length of the CDR3 is 14 residues. CDR3 coding DNA: TGTGCCAGCAGCCCCCGGGGGGGACCCAATGAGCAGTTCTTC. This codes for CASSPRGGPNEQFF.

This clonotype was recorded a few times. The chain links TRBV3-1 to TRBJ2-3; the D gene is possibly TRBD1 (6 bases). There are 16 residues in the CDR3. Germline V gene lookup returns CDR1 LGHDT and CDR2 YNNKEL (reference sequence). V lost 1 base to trimming and J lost 2 bases, with 13 bases between them. CDR3 residues: CASSQGGHQVTDTQYF. The CDR3 DNA reads TGTGCCAGCAGCCAAGGGGGACACCAGGTCACAGATACGCAGTATTTT.

The sample holds many counts of this clonotype. One end of the junction fails to match germline, which may point to a read error. The rearrangement uses TRBV7-2 and TRBJ2-3; TRBD2 agrees at 11 bases. Germline CDR1 reads SGHTA; CDR2 reads FQGNSA. The CDR3 extends over 14 amino acids. The CDR3: CASSLAGGVDTQYF. CDR3 in DNA: TGTGCCAGCAGCCTAGCGGGAGGTGTAGATACGCAGTATTTT.

At least ten counts were recorded for this clonotype. The chain recombines TRBV5-1 with TRBJ2-1; 10 bases fit TRBD2. In germline, CDR1 is SGHRS, CDR2 YFSETQ. The CDR3 totals 18 residues. V shed 0 bases, J shed 7 bases, and the junction held 13 bases outside the gene matches. The CDR3 region is CASSLAGKAGGPMNEQFF. In DNA form, the CDR3 reads TGCGCCAGCAGCTTGGCCGGGAAAGCGGGAGGGCCGATGAATGAGCAGTTCTTC. Drawing the rest from reference TRBV5-1 and TRBJ2-1, the complete variable domain is KAGVTQTPRYLIKTRGQQVTLSCSPISGHRSVSWYQQTPGQGLQFLFEYFSETQRNKGNFPGRFSGRQFSNSRSEMNVSTLELGDSALYLCASSLAGKAGGPMNEQFFGPGTRLTVL.

This clonotype was seen only a few times. The rearrangement links TRBV13 to TRBJ2-3, with no clear D. This CDR3 region has 14 residues. CDR1 PRHDT and CDR2 FYEKMQ come from the germline V gene (reference sequence). The ends were cut back, 2 bases at V and 2 bases at J, with 8 bases in the middle. The CDR3 protein is CASSLKQITDTQYF. The CDR3 nucleotides are TGTGCCAGCAGCTTAAAGCAGATCACAGATACGCAGTATTTT.

The sample holds many counts of this clonotype. The chain combines TRBV20-1 with TRBJ2-5, with TRBD2 matching over 9 bases. Per the germline V gene, CDR1 is DFQATT and CDR2 is SNEGSKA (reference sequence). The ends lost 2 bases at V and 4 bases at J; junction bases unmatched: 5. CDR3 length: 14 amino acids. The CDR3 DNA is TGCAGTGCTAGACTAGCGGGAAAGGCAGAGACCCAGTACTTC. Translating gives CSARLAGKAETQYF.

This chain uses TRBV5-6 with TRBJ2-3; D uncertain. V gave up 3 bases and J gave up 0 bases, with 17 bases separating them. The CDR3 runs to 17 residues. Germline V gene data show CDR1 as SGHDT and CDR2 as YYEEEE. CDR3 region: CASSSYLGGTSTDTQYF. For the CDR3, the DNA is TGTGCCAGCAGCTCTTATCTCGGCGGAACTAGCACAGATACGCAGTATTTT.

This clonotype was observed at least ten times. The V and J genes are TRBV18 and TRBJ2-7; TRBD1 might be the D (5 bases). This CDR3 spans 13 amino acids. Trimming removed 8 bases at V and 1 base at J, with 12 bases between. Germline loops: CDR1 KGHSH, CDR2 LQKENI. The CDR3 DNA sequence: TGTGCCAGCGGGCAGGGTGGGTCCTACGAGCAGTACTTC. Protein sequence: CASGQGGSYEQYF.

In its sample, this clonotype was seen many times. This rearrangement joins TRBV12-3 or TRBV12-4 to TRBJ2-1, with no clear D. CDR3 length: 14 residues. Trimming pared 7 bases from V and 3 bases from J, leaving 13 bases between. The CDR3 sequence: CASNSRTYYNEQFF. The CDR3 DNA sequence: TGTGCCAGCAATTCCCGGACCTACTACAATGAGCAGTTCTTC.

With respect to this clonotype: With a much larger clone just one base away, this may be a read error. This chain joins TRBV5-1 and TRBJ2-1, with unresolved D. This CDR3 spans 13 amino acids. The germline V gene encodes CDR1 SGHRS and CDR2 YFSETQ. Trimming took off 1 base at V and 5 bases at J, with 7 bases between the two ends. The CDR3 DNA reads TGCGCCAGCAGCTTGTTCCGCGACAATGAGCAGTTCTTC. This translates into CASSLFRDNEQFF.

The chain joins TRBV30 to TRBJ2-1, with TRBD2 matching over 7 bases. With V trimmed by 0 bases and J by 4 bases, 6 bases remained unmatched. Per the germline V gene, CDR1 is GTSNPN and CDR2 is SVGIG (reference sequence). This CDR3 contains 15 residues. CDR3 protein: CAWSVVGGSYNEQFF. DNA of the CDR3: TGTGCCTGGAGTGTAGTTGGCGGGAGTTACAATGAGCAGTTCTTC. Combining the CDR3 with reference TRBV30 and TRBJ2-1 gives the whole variable domain SQTIHQWPATLVQPVGSPLSLECTVEGTSNPNLYWYRQAAGRGLQLLFYSVGIGQISSEVPQNLSASRPQDRQFILSSKKLLLSDSGFYLCAWSVVGGSYNEQFFGPGTRLTVL.

This clonotype has a count of ten or more. The J gene is TRBJ1-6, the V gene TRBV5-1; a weak D match, TRBD1 (5 bases). This CDR3 region has 12 residues. Deletions cut 0 bases from V and 11 bases from J, with 6 bases between. Germline V gene data show CDR1 as SGHRS and CDR2 as YFSETQ. This CDR3 reads CASSLEGTPLHF. The CDR3 bases are TGCGCCAGCAGCTTGGAGGGGACACCCCTCCACTTT.

This clonotype was counted only a few times. The chain uses TRBV9 and TRBJ2-5; 11 positions match TRBD2. Germline V gene lookup returns CDR1 SGDLS and CDR2 YYNGEE. Trimming cost V 3 bases and J 0 bases; bases outside gene matches: 1. CDR3 length: 15 residues. As DNA, the CDR3 is TGTGCCAGCAGCGCGGGACTAGCGGACCAAGAGACCCAGTACTTC. Protein product: CASSAGLADQETQYF.

Ten or more counts support this clonotype. The chain uses TRBV5-1 and TRBJ1-1; D unresolved. V gave up 0 bases and J gave up 1 base, with 7 bases separating them. Germline V lookup: CDR1 SGHRS, CDR2 YFSETQ. CDR3 length: 14 residues. The CDR3 region is CASSLAQTNTEAFF. CDR3 bases: TGCGCCAGCAGCTTGGCGCAGACGAACACTGAAGCTTTCTTT.

The chain combines TRBV7-3 with TRBJ1-5; no firm D call. Germline CDR1 SGHTA, CDR2 FQGTGA. V dropped 3 bases and J dropped 5 bases, with 8 bases sitting between them. The CDR3 has 13 residues. The CDR3 region has the DNA TGTGCCAGCAGCTTTGGTCTGGATCAGCCCCAGCATTTT. Its translation: CASSFGLDQPQHF.

In this sample, this clonotype turned up many times. The chain carries TRBV11-2 and TRBJ2-1, with D uncertain. In germline, CDR1 is SGHAT, CDR2 FQNNGV. The CDR3 totals 15 residues. V lost 0 bases, J lost 4 bases, and 10 bases lay in between. The CDR3: CASSLDLGAYNEQFF. In DNA, the CDR3 is TGTGCCAGCAGCTTAGATCTGGGTGCATACAATGAGCAGTTCTTC.

A few counts support this clonotype. The chain couples TRBV20-1 to TRBJ1-3; D call uncertain. CDR1 and CDR2 (germline): DFQATT, SNEGSKA (reference sequence). The CDR3 contains 11 residues. With 4 bases removed from V and 8 bases from J, the gap between germline ends came to 9 bases. The CDR3 protein is CSATYLDTIYF. As DNA, the CDR3 is TGCAGTGCTACCTACTTAGACACCATATATTTT.

This clonotype came up many times. The rearrangement links TRBV9 to TRBJ2-2; 9 nucleotides agree with TRBD1. The germline CDR1 and CDR2 sequences are SGDLS and YYNGEE. The CDR3 sequence is 14 residues long. V lost 6 bases, J lost 7 bases, and 7 bases stayed unmatched. CDR3 sequence (DNA): TGTGCCAGCAACGCCGGGACAGGGAGCGGGGAGCTGTTTTTT. It is translated as CASNAGTGSGELFF.

This clonotype occurred a few times. The rearrangement links TRBV6-1 to TRBJ2-3, with a possible D match to TRBD1 (5 bases). The germline V gene encodes CDR1 MNHNS and CDR2 SASEGT. Trimming cost V 5 bases and J 4 bases, with 16 bases left between them. The CDR3 sequence is 15 residues long. The CDR3, as DNA: TGTGCCAGCAGTACCCCTGGGGCAGACCCAGATACGCAGTATTTT. Translated: CASSTPGADPDTQYF.

This clonotype was observed a handful of times. V and J are TRBV28 and TRBJ1-1; D is unresolved. In germline, CDR1 is MDHEN, CDR2 SYDVKM. The CDR3 runs 13 residues. V lost 9 bases, J lost 2 bases, and 13 bases lay in between. The CDR3 spells CASNLPANTEAFF. CDR3 DNA sequence: TGTGCCAGTAACCTTCCCGCCAACACTGAAGCTTTCTTT.

The sample holds a few counts of this clonotype. V gene TRBV30 combines with J gene TRBJ2-7, with no clear D. Trimming cost V 4 bases and J 5 bases, with 15 bases left between them. Germline loops: CDR1 GTSNPN, CDR2 SVGIG (reference sequence). The length of the CDR3 is 13 residues. The CDR3 spells CAWNKKGTDEQYF. In DNA, the CDR3 is TGTGCCTGGAATAAAAAAGGTACCGACGAGCAGTACTTC.

The chain is built from TRBV5-1 and TRBJ1-1, with no clear D. This CDR3 comprises 14 residues. With 0 bases removed from V and 1 base from J, the gap between germline ends came to 7 bases. Germline-derived CDR1 and CDR2 are SGHRS and YFSETQ. The CDR3: CASSLETANTEAFF. CDR3 nucleotides: TGCGCCAGCAGCTTGGAGACGGCGAACACTGAAGCTTTCTTT.